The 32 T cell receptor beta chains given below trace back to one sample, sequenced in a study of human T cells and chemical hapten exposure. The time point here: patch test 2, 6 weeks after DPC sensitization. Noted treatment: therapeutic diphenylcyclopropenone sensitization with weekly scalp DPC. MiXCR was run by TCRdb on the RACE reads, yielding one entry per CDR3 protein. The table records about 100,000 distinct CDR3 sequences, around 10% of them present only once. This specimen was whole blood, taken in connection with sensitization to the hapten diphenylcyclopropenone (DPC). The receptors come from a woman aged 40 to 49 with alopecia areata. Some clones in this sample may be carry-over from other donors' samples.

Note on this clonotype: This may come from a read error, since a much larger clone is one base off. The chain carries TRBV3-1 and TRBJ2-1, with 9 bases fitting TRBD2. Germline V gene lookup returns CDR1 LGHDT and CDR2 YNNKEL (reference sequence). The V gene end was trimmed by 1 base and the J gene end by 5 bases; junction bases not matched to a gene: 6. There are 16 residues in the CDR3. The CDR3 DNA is TGTGCCAGCAGCCAAGGATTGGCTAGCGGGGACAATGAGCAGTTCTTC. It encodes CASSQGLASGDNEQFF.

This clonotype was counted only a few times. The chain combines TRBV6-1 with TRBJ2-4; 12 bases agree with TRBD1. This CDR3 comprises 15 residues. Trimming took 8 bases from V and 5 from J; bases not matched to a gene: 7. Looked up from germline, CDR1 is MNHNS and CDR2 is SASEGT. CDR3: CASGGTGGEENIQYF. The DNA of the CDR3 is TGTGCCAGCGGCGGGACAGGGGGCGAGGAAAACATTCAGTACTTC.

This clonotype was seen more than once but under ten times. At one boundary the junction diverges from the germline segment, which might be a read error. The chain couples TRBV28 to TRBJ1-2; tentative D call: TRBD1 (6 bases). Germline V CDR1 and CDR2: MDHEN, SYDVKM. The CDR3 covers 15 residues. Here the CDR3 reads CASSLMRGFNDGYTF. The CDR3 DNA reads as TGTGCCAGCAGCCTTATGAGGGGGTTTAACGATGGCTACACCTTC.

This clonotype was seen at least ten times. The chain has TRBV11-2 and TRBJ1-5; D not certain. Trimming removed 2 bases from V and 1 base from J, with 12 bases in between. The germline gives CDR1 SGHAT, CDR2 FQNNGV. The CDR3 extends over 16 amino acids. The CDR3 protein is CASSLSQSWSNQPQHF. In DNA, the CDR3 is TGTGCCAGCAGCTTATCTCAGTCCTGGAGCAATCAGCCCCAGCATTTT.

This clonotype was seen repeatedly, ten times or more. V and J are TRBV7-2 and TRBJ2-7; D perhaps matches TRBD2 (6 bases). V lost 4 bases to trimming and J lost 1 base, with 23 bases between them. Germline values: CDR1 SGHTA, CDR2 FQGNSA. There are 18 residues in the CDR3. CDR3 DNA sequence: TGTGCCAGCAGCTGGCGCGCGTCTCAGACCGGACTATCCTACGAGCAGTACTTC. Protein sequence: CASSWRASQTGLSYEQYF.

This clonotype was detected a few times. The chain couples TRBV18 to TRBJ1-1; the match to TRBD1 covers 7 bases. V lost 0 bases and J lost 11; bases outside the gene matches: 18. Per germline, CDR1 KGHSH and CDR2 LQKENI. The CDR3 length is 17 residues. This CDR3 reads CASSPPSGQVRGGVAFF. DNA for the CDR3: TGTGCCAGCTCACCACCCTCAGGACAGGTGAGGGGTGGAGTGGCTTTCTTT.

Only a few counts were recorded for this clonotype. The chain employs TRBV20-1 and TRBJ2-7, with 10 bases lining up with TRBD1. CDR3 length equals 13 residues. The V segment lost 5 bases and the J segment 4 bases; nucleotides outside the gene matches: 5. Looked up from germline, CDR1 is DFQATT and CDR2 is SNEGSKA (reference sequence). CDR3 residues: CSASGDRGYEQYF. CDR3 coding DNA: TGCAGTGCTTCCGGGGACAGGGGTTACGAGCAGTACTTC.

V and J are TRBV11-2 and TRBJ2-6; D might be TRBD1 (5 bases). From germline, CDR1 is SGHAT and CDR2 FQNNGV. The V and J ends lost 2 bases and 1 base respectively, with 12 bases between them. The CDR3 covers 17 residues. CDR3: CASSLQGLLSGANVLTF. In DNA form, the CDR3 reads TGTGCCAGCAGCTTACAGGGTTTACTGTCTGGGGCCAACGTCCTGACTTTC.

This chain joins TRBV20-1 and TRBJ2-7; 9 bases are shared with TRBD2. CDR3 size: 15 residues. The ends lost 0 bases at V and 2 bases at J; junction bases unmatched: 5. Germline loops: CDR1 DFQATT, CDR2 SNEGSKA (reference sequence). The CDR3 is CSARDWTSVTYEQYF. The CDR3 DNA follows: TGCAGTGCTAGAGATTGGACTAGCGTTACCTACGAGCAGTACTTC.

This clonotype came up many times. DNA for the CDR3: TGTGCCGGCGGGACTAGCGGCTACAAAACCTACGAGCAGTACTTC. It translates to CAGGTSGYKTYEQYF. This chain joins TRBV6-1 and TRBJ2-7; 11 bases align to TRBD2. Germline V gene data show CDR1 as MNHNS and CDR2 as SASEGT. Losses at the gene ends were 11 bases for V and 2 bases for J; bases not matched to a gene: 11. The CDR3 has 15 residues.

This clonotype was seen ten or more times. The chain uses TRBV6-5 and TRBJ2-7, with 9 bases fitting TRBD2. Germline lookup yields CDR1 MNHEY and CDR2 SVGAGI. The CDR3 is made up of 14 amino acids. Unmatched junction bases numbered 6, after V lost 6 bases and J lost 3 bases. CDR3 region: CASRASGGHYEQYF. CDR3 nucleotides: TGTGCCAGCAGGGCGAGCGGGGGGCACTACGAGCAGTACTTC.

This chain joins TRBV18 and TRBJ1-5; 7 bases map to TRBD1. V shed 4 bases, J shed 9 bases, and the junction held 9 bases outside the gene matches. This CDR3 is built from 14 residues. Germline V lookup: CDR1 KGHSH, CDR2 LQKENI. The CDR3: CASSLDRPPSPQHF. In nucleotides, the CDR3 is TGTGCCAGCTCACTGGACAGGCCCCCATCGCCCCAGCATTTT.

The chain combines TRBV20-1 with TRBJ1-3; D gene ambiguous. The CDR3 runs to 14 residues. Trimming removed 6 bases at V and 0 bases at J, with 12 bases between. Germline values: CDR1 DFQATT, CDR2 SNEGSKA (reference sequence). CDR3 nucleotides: TGCAGTGCCCTTTCGGGGAGCTCTGGAAACACCATATATTTT. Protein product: CSALSGSSGNTIYF.

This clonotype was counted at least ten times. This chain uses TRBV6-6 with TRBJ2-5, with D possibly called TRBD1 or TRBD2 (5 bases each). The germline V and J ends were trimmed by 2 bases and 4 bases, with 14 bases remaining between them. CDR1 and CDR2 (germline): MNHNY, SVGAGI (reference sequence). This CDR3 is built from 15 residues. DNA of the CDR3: TGTGCCAGCAGTTACCGGGACCTAGGTCGAGAGACCCAGTACTTC. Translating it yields CASSYRDLGRETQYF.

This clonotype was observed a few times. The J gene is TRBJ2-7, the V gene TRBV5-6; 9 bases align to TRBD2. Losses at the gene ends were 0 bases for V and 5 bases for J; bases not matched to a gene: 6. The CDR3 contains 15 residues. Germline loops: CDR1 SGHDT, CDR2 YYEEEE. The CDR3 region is CASSLVSSGIHEQYF. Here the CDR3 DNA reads TGTGCCAGCAGCTTGGTATCTAGCGGGATCCACGAGCAGTACTTC.

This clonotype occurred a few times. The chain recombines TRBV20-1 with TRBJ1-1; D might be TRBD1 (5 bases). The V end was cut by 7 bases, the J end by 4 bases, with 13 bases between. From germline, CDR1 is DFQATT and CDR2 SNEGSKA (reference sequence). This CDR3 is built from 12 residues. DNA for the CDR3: TGCAGTGTAAGAGGTGGGGGCACTGAAGCTTTCTTT. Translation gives CSVRGGGTEAFF.

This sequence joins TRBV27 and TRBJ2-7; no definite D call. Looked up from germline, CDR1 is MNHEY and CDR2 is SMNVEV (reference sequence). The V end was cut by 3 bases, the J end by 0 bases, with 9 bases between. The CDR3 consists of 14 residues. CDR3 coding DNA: TGTGCCAGCAGTTTGTTGGTGACCTCCTACGAGCAGTACTTC. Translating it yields CASSLLVTSYEQYF.

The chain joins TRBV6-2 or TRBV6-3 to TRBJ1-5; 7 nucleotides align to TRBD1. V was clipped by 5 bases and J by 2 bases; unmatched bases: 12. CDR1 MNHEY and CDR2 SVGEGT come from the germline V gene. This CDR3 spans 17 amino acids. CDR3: CASSHPGDSIGNQPQHF. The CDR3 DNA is TGTGCCAGCAGTCACCCAGGGGACAGCATCGGCAATCAGCCCCAGCATTTT.

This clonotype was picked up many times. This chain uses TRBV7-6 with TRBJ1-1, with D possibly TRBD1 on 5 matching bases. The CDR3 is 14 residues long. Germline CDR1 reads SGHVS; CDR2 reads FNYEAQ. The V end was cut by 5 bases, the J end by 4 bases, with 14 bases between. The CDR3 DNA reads TGTGCCAGCAGCAAAGACGGGGGTGGCACTGAAGCTTTCTTT. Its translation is CASSKDGGGTEAFF.

The CDR3 DNA reads TGTGCCAGCAGTTACTTGACTAGCGGGGGGGCAGAGCAGTTCTTC. Residues: CASSYLTSGGAEQFF. V and J are TRBV6-5 and TRBJ2-1; TRBD2 matches 14 bases. The CDR3 contains 15 residues. CDR1 MNHEY and CDR2 SVGAGI come from the germline V gene. V gave up 1 base and J gave up 10 bases; unmatched junction bases: 3.

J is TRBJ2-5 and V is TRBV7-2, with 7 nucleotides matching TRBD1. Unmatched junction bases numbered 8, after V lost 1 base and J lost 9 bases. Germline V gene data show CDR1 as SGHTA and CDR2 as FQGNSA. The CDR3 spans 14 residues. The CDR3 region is CASSLVGPQGAQYF. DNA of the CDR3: TGTGCCAGCAGCTTAGTCGGGCCGCAGGGGGCCCAGTACTTC.

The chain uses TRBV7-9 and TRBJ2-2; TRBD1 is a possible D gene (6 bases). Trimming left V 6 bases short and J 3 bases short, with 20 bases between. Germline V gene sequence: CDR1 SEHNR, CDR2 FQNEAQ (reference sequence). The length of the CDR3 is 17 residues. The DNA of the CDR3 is TGTGCCAGCAGAAGGACAGACCAACCCATTTACACCGGGGAGCTGTTTTTT. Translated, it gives CASRRTDQPIYTGELFF.

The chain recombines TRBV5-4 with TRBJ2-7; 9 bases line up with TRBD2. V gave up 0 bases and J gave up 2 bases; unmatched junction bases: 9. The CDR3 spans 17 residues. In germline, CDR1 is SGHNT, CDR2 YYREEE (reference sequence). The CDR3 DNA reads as TGTGCCAGCAGCTTGGGGCTAGCGGGAAGCGGGCCCTACGAGCAGTACTTC. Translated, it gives CASSLGLAGSGPYEQYF. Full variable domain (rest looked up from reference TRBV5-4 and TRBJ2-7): ETGVTQSPTHLIKTRGQQVTLRCSSQSGHNTVSWYQQALGQGPQFIFQYYREEENGRGNFPPRFSGLQFPNYSSELNVNALELDDSALYLCASSLGLAGSGPYEQYFGPGTRLTVT.

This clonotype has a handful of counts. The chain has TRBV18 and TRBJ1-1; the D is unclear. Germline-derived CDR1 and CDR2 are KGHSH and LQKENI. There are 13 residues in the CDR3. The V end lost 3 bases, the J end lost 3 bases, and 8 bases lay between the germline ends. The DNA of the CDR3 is TGTGCCAGCTCACCTGGGTTGGACACTGAAGCTTTCTTT. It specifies CASSPGLDTEAFF.

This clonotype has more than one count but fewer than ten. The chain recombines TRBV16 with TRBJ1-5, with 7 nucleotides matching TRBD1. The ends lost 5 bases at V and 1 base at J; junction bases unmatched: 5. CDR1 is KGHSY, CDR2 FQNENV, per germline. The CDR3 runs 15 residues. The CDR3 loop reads CASSTGTASNQPQHF. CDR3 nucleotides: TGTGCCAGCAGCACCGGGACAGCGAGCAATCAGCCCCAGCATTTT.

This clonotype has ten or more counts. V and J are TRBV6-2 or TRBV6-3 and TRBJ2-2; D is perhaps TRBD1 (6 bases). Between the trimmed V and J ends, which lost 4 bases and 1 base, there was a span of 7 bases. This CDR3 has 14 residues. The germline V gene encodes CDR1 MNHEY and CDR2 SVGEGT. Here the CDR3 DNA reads TGTGCCAGCAGTTGGGGACAGAACACCGGGGAGCTGTTTTTT. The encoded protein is CASSWGQNTGELFF.

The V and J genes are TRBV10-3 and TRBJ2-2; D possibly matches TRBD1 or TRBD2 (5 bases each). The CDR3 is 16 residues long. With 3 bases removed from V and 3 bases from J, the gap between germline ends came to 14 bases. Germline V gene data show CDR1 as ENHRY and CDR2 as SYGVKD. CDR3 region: CAISEILRGDTGELFF. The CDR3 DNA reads TGTGCCATCAGTGAAATCTTGAGGGGCGACACCGGGGAGCTGTTTTTT.

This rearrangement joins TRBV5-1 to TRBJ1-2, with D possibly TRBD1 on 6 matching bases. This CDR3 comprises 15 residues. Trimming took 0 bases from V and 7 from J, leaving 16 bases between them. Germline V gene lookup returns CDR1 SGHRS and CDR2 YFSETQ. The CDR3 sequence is CASSLDFVTGSGYTF. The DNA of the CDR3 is TGCGCCAGCAGCTTGGACTTCGTTACAGGGTCTGGCTACACCTTC. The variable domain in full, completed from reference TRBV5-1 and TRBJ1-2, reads KAGVTQTPRYLIKTRGQQVTLSCSPISGHRSVSWYQQTPGQGLQFLFEYFSETQRNKGNFPGRFSGRQFSNSRSEMNVSTLELGDSALYLCASSLDFVTGSGYTFGSGTRLTVV.

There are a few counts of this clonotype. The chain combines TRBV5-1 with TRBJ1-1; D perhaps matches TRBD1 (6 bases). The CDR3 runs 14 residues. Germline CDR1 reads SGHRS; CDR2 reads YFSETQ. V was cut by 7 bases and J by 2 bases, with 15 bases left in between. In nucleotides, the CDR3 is TGCGCCAGCGGTCTACAGGGAGGCAACACTGAAGCTTTCTTT. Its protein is CASGLQGGNTEAFF.

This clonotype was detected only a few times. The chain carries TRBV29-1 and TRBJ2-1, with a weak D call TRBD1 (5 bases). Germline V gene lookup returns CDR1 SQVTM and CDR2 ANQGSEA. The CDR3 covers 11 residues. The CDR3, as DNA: TGCAGTGGTGGCCAGGGCAATGAGCAGTTCTTC. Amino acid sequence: CSGGQGNEQFF.

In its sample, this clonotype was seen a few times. CDR3 loop: CAISSEGRTNEKLFF. As DNA, the CDR3 is TGTGCCATATCCTCCGAGGGCAGGACTAATGAAAAACTGTTTTTT. This sequence joins TRBV10-3 and TRBJ1-4; D unresolved. Trimming took 9 bases from V and 2 from J, leaving 16 bases between them. CDR1 is ENHRY, CDR2 SYGVKD, per germline. CDR3 size: 15 residues.

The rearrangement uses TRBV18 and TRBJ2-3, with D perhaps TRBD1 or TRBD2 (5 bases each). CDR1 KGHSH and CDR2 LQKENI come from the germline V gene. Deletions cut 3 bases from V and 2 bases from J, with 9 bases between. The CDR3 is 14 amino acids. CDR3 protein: CASSPGPFTDTQYF. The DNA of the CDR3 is TGTGCCAGCTCACCGGGACCCTTCACAGATACGCAGTATTTT.